The clone carrying this T cell receptor (beta chain) was found many times. The entry originates in a study of T cells in Graves' hyperthyroidism and ophthalmopathy. TCR beta CDR3 sequences were amplified from RNA transcripts. A set of HTBI primers served as the primers for a first-round RT-PCR of the TCR CDR3. From the multiplex PCR reads, TCRdb called clonotypes with MiXCR, one entry per CDR3 protein. The sample carries about 380,000 distinct CDR3 sequences, approximately 18% recorded once. This CDR3 has 13 amino acids. V gave up 1 base and J gave up 1 base, with 8 bases separating them. Per the germline V gene, CDR1 is DFQATT and CDR2 is SNEGSKA (reference sequence).

The source of this sequence is a man between 18 and 29 years old with Graves' ophthalmopathy. Sequenced: blood. The V gene is TRBV20-1, the J gene TRBJ2-7, with D possibly being TRBD2 (5 bases). This chain's CDR3 is CSARAGESYEQYF. CDR3 nucleotides: TGCAGTGCTAGAGCTGGGGAGTCCTACGAGCAGTACTTC.